This T cell receptor (beta chain) was identified in a study of B cell selection in AIRE deficiency. Study observations and caveats: TCRbeta-only data showed roughly two fifths of shared healthy Treg sequences in healthy Tconv. Patient Tconv cells held around a third of Treg sequences shared by healthy donors. Shared Treg sequences had shorter CDR3s, biased toward rearrangements with few non-templated insertions.

In the case of this clone: What it recognizes is unknown.

Method: immunoSEQ multiplex PCR; TCRdb's copy keeps in-frame clones and lacks some. The table includes about 25,000 clones, nearly 97% detected once. The sorted conventional CD4 T cells were gated as CD4+CD127+. Healthy unrelated donors supplied the control samples. CDR1 and CDR2 (germline): KGHSH, LQKENI. The V end was cut by 3 bases, the J end by 3 bases, with 14 bases between. The CDR3 is 15 amino acids. The sequence was collected from a human donor in good health. The sequenced sample was CD4+CD127+ conventional T cells sorted from PBMCs. The rearrangement uses TRBV18 and TRBJ1-1, with D maybe TRBD1 (6 bases). As DNA, the CDR3 is TGTGCCAGCTCACCTGCTCAGGGGTTTGACACTGAAGCTTTCTTT. This sequence encodes CASSPAQGFDTEAFF.